This T cell receptor beta chain is from a study of shared clonotypes between healthy human individuals. About the study: The donor group consisted of a couple of women and three men, aged 18 to 49.

Sequencing was performed with immunoSEQ multiplex PCR; in TCRdb, only in-frame clones are kept and a portion is missing. In the table there are millions of clones, just over 90% of which are singletons. Notes on this clone: Its antigen is not known.

Per germline, CDR1 ENHRY and CDR2 SYGVKD. CDR3 length equals 15 residues. V dropped 6 bases and J dropped 10; count of bases not matched to a gene: 14. Study observations and caveats: The genetic and exposure-history diversity represented was limited by few donors. Rarefaction analysis demonstrated incomplete sorted-subset sequencing notwithstanding large depth.

Sample: naive CD4+ T cells from PBMCs. As to subset: CD45RA+ positively selected. The TCR comes from a young man in good health. Some clones in this sample may be carry-over from other donors' samples. The rearrangement links TRBV10-3 to TRBJ2-5; 10 nucleotides match TRBD1. In DNA form, the CDR3 reads TGTGCCATCAGCCTTTCGGGACAGGGGTCGTATGACCAGTACTTC. Its translation is CAISLSGQGSYDQYF.